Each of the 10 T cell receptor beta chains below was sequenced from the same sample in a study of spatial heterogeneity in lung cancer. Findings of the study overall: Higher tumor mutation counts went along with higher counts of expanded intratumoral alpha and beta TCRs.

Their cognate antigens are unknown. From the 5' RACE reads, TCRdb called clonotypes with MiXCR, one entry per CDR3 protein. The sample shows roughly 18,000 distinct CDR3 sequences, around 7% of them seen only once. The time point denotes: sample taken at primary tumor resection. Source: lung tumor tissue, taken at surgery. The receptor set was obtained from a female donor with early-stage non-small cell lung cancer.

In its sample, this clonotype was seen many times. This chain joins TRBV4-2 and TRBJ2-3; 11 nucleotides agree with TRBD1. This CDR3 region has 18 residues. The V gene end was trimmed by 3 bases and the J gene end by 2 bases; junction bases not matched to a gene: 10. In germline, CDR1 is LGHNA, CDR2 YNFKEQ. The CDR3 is CASSHSHGQGASTDTQYF. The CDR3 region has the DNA TGTGCCAGCAGCCATTCTCATGGACAGGGGGCTTCCACAGATACGCAGTATTTT.

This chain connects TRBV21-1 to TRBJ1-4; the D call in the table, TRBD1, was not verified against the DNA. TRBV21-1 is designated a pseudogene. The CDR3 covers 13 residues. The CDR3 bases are TGTGCCAGCAGGGACGGGGACAATGAAAAACTGTTTTTT. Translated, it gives CASRDGDNEKLFF.

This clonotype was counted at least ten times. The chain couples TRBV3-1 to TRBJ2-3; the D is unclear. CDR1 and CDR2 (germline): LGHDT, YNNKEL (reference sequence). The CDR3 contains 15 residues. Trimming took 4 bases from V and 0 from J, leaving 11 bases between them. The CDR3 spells CASSRQPASTDTQYF. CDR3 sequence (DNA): TGTGCCAGCAGCCGCCAGCCAGCTAGCACAGATACGCAGTATTTT.

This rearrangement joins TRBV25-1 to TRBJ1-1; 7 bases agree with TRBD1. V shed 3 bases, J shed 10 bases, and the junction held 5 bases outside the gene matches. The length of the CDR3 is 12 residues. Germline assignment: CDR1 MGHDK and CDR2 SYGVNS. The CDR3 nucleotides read TGTGCCAGCAGTGACGGGACAGCCCGAGCTTTCTTT. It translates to CASSDGTARAFF.

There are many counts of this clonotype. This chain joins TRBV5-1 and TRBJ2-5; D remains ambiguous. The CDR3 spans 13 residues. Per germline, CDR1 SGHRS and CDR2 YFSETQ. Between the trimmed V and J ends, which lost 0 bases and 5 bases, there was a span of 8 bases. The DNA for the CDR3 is TGCGCCAGCAGCTTGGACGTTTCGGAGACCCAGTACTTC. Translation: CASSLDVSETQYF.

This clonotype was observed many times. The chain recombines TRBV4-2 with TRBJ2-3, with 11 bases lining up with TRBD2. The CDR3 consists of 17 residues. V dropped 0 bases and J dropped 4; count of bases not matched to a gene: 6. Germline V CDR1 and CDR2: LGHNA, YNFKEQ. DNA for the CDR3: TGTGCCAGCAGCCAAGACGTTAGCGGGGGGGCCGCAGATACGCAGTATTTT. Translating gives CASSQDVSGGAADTQYF.

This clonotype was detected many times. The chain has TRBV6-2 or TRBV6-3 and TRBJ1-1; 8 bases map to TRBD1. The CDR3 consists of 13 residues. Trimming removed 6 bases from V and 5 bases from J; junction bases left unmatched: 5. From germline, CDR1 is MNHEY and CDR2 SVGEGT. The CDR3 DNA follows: TGTGCCAGCAGCAGGGGGCCACGGACTGAAGCTTTCTTT. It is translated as CASSRGPRTEAFF.

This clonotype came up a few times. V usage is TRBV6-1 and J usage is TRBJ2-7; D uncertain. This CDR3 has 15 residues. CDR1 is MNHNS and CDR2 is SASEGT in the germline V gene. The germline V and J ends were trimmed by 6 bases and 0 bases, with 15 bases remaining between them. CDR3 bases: TGTGCCAGCAGGATCGACGGTGGATCCTCCTACGAGCAGTACTTC. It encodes CASRIDGGSSYEQYF.

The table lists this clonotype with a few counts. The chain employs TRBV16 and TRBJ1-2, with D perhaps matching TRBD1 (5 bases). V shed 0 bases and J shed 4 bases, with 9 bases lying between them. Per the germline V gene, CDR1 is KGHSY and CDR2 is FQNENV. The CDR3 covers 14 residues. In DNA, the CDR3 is TGTGCCAGCAGCCAATCCGGGGGAAGCTATGGCTACACCTTC. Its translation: CASSQSGGSYGYTF. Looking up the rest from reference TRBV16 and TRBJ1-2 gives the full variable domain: GEEVAQTPKHLVRGEGQKAKLYCAPIKGHSYVFWYQQVLKNEFKFLISFQNENVFDETGMPKERFSAKCLPNSPCSLEIQATKLEDSAVYFCASSQSGGSYGYTFGSGTRLTVV.

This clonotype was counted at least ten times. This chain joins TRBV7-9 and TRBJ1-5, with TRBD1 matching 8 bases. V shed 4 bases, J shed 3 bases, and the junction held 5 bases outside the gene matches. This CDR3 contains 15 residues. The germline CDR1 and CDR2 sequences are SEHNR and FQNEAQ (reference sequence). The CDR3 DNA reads TGTGCCAGCAGCTCGACAGGGGCCTACAATCAGCCCCAGCATTTT. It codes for CASSSTGAYNQPQHF.